These T cell receptor beta chains were read from a single sample in a study of T-cell reconstitution after alpha-beta-depleted transplantation in children. Using its own MiXCR run on the PCR reads, TCRdb lists one record per CDR3 protein. Among hundreds of thousands of distinct CDR3 sequences listed, around 25% were seen once. The specimen was PBMCs, collected before TCRalphabeta/CD19-depleted stem cell transplant. These receptors all come from a girl aged 2 to 10 with Fanconi anemia, due to receive a stem cell transplant. The CDR3 runs from the conserved cysteine through the conserved F or W. The D gene is left open where the match is weak. Expanded clones are given a class, and other clones once, few, many or no size at all.

clone size	V gene	J gene	D gene	CDR3 DNA	CDR3 protein
-	TRBV21-1	TRBJ1-1	-	TGTGCCAGCAGCAAAGCGGAGTCCCGTGGGACTGAAGCTTTCTTT	CASSKAESRGTEAFF
many	TRBV7-2	TRBJ2-3	-	TGTGCCAGCAGCTTAGTAGTTTTAAGCACAGATACGCAGTATTTT	CASSLVVLSTDTQYF
many	TRBV20-1	TRBJ2-1	-	TGCAGTGCTAGCCTGAGTCTTAATGAGCAGTTCTTC	CSASLSLNEQFF
many	TRBV5-6	TRBJ2-1	TRBD1	TGTGCCAGCAGCCCGCAGACAGGGATCCCCTACAATGAGCAGTTCTTC	CASSPQTGIPYNEQFF
many	TRBV20-1	TRBJ2-2	-	TGCAGTGCCATCCAGGGTAGTCATTCGAACACCGGGGAGCTGTTTTTT	CSAIQGSHSNTGELFF
many	TRBV28	TRBJ2-3	TRBD2	TGTGCCAGCAGTTTGGAGGGAGGGCTAATCACAGATACGCAGTATTTT	CASSLEGGLITDTQYF
-	TRBV6-5	TRBJ1-2	-	TGTGCCAGCAGTTACTGGGCAGGGGATGGCTACACCTTC	CASSYWAGDGYTF
few	TRBV9	TRBJ1-5	TRBD1	TGTGCCAGCAGCCCAGGGACAGCTTATCAGCCCCAGCATTTT	CASSPGTAYQPQHF
-	TRBV29-1	TRBJ2-2	-	TGCAGCGTTATCTACAGCAACACCGGGGAGCTGTTTTTT	CSVIYSNTGELFF
many	TRBV29-1	TRBJ2-3	TRBD1	TGCAGCGAAGGACAGGGGAGAGATACGCAGTATTTT	CSEGQGRDTQYF
-	TRBV5-1	TRBJ2-7	TRBD2	TGCGCCAGCAGCGCCCGAAGCGGGGGCCCCTACGAGCAGTACTTC	CASSARSGGPYEQYF
-	TRBV12-3/TRBV12-4	TRBJ2-7	TRBD2	TGTGCCAGCAGTTTGGGACTAGCGGGAACCCTCCGGAACTTC	CASSLGLAGTLRNF
many	TRBV6-4	TRBJ2-3	-	TGTGCCAGCAGTGACGGCGGGGCAGCAGATACGCAGTATTTT	CASSDGGAADTQYF
many	TRBV24-1	TRBJ2-3	TRBD1	TGTGCCACCAGTGATTTGCCAGGGGGCTTGGGAACAGATACGCAGTATTTT	CATSDLPGGLGTDTQYF
many	TRBV29-1	TRBJ2-1	TRBD2	TGCAGCGTTGAATCTGGGCGGGAGGTTAATGAGCAGTTCTTC	CSVESGREVNEQFF
-	TRBV28	TRBJ2-7	TRBD1	TGTGCCAGCAATCACAGGGGGCCGTCAGTAGGGCAGTACTTC	CASNHRGPSVGQYF
-	TRBV5-1	TRBJ2-7	TRBD2	TGCGCCAGCAGGCGGGAGCTCAGCGAGCAGTACTTC	CASRRELSEQYF
few	TRBV7-2	TRBJ2-1	-	TGTGCCAGCAGGAGGCTTAGGTTCGGGTCTCACAATGAGCAGTTCTTC	CASRRLRFGSHNEQFF
many	TRBV29-1	TRBJ2-3	TRBD2	TGCAGCGTTGATCTAGCGGGAGCGCAGTATTTT	CSVDLAGAQYF
-	TRBV20-1	TRBJ2-7	-	TGCAGTGCTAGTGACACCGCGACTGGGTTCTTCTTCTACGAGCAGTACTTC	CSASDTATGFFFYEQYF
many	TRBV20-1	TRBJ2-7	TRBD2	TGCAGCGGGCTAGCGGGGGATTACGAGCAGTACTTC	CSGLAGDYEQYF
-	TRBV11-2	TRBJ2-3	-	TGTGCCAGCAGCTTAGGCAGGGACCCCCTATTGTGGACAGATACGCAGTATTTT	CASSLGRDPLLWTDTQYF
few	TRBV6-5	TRBJ2-6	-	TGTGCCAGCAGTTACTTTGGTCGCTCTGGGGCCAACGTCCTGACTTTC	CASSYFGRSGANVLTF
many	TRBV20-1	TRBJ1-6	TRBD1	TGCAGTGCTATGCGGACAGGAGATTCACCCCTCCACTTT	CSAMRTGDSPLHF
many	TRBV15	TRBJ1-1	TRBD1	TGTGCCACCAGCAAGTATGGACAGGAGGCTGAAGCTTTCTTT	CATSKYGQEAEAFF
few	TRBV20-1	TRBJ1-2	-	TGCAGTGCTAGCTCGGGTTGGGGTGGCTACACCTTC	CSASSGWGGYTF
few	TRBV20-1	TRBJ2-5	TRBD1	TGCAGTGCTAGACCACACAGGGGGGCCGGGGAGACCCAGTACTTC	CSARPHRGAGETQYF
many	TRBV20-1	TRBJ1-1	TRBD1	TGCAGTGCTAGGAGCAGGGGGCGCATGACTTTCTTT	CSARSRGRMTFF
few	TRBV5-5	TRBJ2-5	TRBD2	TGTGCCAGCAGCGTGCTAGCGGGAGGTTATGAAGAGACCCAGTACTTC	CASSVLAGGYEETQYF
many	TRBV20-1	TRBJ2-7	-	TGCAGTGCGAGTATCCCCGGGCCCAGGGGCCACGAGCAGTACTTC	CSASIPGPRGHEQYF
few	TRBV20-1	TRBJ1-6	-	TGCAGTTGTCGACGGGATGGCGATAATTCACCCCTCCACTTT	CSCRRDGDNSPLHF
few	TRBV7-3	TRBJ2-4	-	TGTGCCAGCAGCCCCGTTAAGTTAGCCAAAAACATTCAGTACTTC	CASSPVKLAKNIQYF
many	TRBV4-2	TRBJ2-7	-	TGTGCCAGCAGCCTAGTCCGACTGAATTCCTACGAGCAGTACTTC	CASSLVRLNSYEQYF
-	TRBV20-1	TRBJ1-2	-	TGCAGTGCTAGAGTCCGGGGGGCGGCCAGCAGCTATGGCTACACCTTC	CSARVRGAASSYGYTF
-	TRBV12-3/TRBV12-4	TRBJ1-5	-	TGTGCCAGCAGTACAGATTCGGGCCTAAATCAGCCCCAGCATTTT	CASSTDSGLNQPQHF
-	TRBV12-3/TRBV12-4	TRBJ2-1	-	TGTGCCAGCAGTTCGGGCGGGTGGGCGATCAATGAGCAGTTCTTC	CASSSGGWAINEQFF
many	TRBV5-1	TRBJ2-1	TRBD2	TGCGCCAGCAGCTCGGGACTAGCGGGGGGGCGGCAGTTCTTC	CASSSGLAGGRQFF
many	TRBV6-5	TRBJ2-7	TRBD1	TGTGCCAGCAGTTACTCGATTTCAGGGGGCCCAACCTCCTACGAGCAGTACTTC	CASSYSISGGPTSYEQYF
few	TRBV5-1	TRBJ2-7	TRBD2	TGCGCCAGCAGCTGGACTAGCGGGAGCAACGAGCAGTACTTC	CASSWTSGSNEQYF
many	TRBV7-2	TRBJ2-7	TRBD2	TGTGCCAGCAGGGATCTAGCGGGAGTTTTCTACGAGCAGTACTTC	CASRDLAGVFYEQYF
many	TRBV12-3/TRBV12-4	TRBJ1-1	-	TGTGCCAGCAGCCATCAAGAGAACACTGAAGCTTTCTTT	CASSHQENTEAFF
many	TRBV20-1	TRBJ1-4	-	TGCAGTGCTAGAGTCGCGGGGGCAGAAGTAAGCGGGAAACTGTTTTTT	CSARVAGAEVSGKLFF
few	TRBV5-4	TRBJ2-3	TRBD2	TGTGCCAGCAGCTCCAGGACTAGCGGGGGGCTCCTACCTAGCACAGATACGCAGTATTTT	CASSSRTSGGLLPSTDTQYF